This entry is about one T cell receptor (beta chain). The sample originates from a study of CD4 and CD8 cells across lung adenocarcinoma regions. The CDR3 has 15 residues. Germline V gene lookup returns CDR1 WSHSY and CDR2 SAAADI. J gave up 5 bases and V 8 bases, and 10 bases lay outside the gene matches. TCRdb redid the calling of the PCR reads with MiXCR, one entry per CDR3 protein. The sample includes under 25,000 distinct CDR3 sequences, around 51% of them seen just once. The chain recombines TRBV10-2 with TRBJ2-2; the match to TRBD2 covers 8 bases. The sample consisted of CD8+ T cells from the center of a lung tumor. This TCR came from a female donor with lung adenocarcinoma. The CD4 and CD8 labels of this study may be unreliable. The CDR3 nucleotides read TGCGCCAGCTCCCCACAGGTAGCGGGGACCGGGGAGCTGTTTTTT. Protein product: CASSPQVAGTGELFF.